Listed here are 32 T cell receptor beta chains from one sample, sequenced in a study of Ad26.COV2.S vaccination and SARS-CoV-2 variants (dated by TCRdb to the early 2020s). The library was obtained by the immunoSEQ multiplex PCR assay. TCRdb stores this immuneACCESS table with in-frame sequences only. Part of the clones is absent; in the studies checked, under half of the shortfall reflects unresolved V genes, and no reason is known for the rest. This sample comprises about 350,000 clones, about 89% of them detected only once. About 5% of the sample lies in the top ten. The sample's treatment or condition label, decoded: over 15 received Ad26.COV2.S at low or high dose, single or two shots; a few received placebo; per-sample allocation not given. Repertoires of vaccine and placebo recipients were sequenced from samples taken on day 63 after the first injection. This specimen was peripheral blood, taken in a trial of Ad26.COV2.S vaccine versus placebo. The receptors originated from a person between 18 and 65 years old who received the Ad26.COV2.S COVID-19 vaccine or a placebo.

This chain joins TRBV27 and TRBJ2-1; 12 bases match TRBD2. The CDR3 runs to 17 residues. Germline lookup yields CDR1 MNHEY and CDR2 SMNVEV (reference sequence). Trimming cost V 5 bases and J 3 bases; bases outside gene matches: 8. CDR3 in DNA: TGTGCCAGCAGTCTAGGAGTGACTAGCGGGAGCTACAATGAGCAGTTCTTC. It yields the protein CASSLGVTSGSYNEQFF.

CDR3 residues: CASSHAPGEQNIQYF. The CDR3 DNA is TGCGCCAGCAGCCATGCACCAGGGGAACAAAACATTCAGTACTTC. The chain recombines TRBV4-1 with TRBJ2-4; tentatively, D is TRBD1 (6 bases). Trimming took off 3 bases at V and 5 bases at J, with 14 bases between the two ends. This CDR3 region has 15 residues. Germline V gives CDR1 MGHRA, CDR2 YSYEKL.

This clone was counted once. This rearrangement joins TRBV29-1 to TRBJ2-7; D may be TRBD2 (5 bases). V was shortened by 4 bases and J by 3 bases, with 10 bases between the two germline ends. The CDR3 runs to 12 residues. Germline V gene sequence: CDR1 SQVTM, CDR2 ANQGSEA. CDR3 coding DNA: TGCAGCGTTGTTCTGGGGAGCTACGAGCAGTACTTC. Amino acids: CSVVLGSYEQYF.

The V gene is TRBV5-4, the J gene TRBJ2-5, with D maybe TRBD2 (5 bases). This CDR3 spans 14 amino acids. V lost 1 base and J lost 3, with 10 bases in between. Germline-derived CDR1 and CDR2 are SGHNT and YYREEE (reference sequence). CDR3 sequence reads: CASSLMGAKETQYF. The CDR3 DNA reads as TGTGCCAGCAGCTTGATGGGAGCCAAAGAGACCCAGTACTTC.

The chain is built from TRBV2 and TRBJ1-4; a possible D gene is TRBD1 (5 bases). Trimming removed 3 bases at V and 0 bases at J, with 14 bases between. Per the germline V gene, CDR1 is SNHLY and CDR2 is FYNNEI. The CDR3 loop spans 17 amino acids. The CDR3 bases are TGTGCCAGCAGTGATTTGGGGACCAAGCCAACTAATGAAAAACTGTTTTTT. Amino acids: CASSDLGTKPTNEKLFF.

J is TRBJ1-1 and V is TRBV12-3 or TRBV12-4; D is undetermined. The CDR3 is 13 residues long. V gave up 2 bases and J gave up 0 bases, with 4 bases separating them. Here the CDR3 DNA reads TGTGCCAGCAGTTTAATGTTGAACACTGAAGCTTTCTTT. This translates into CASSLMLNTEAFF.

CDR3 amino acids: CASSHQRLGTGELFF. CDR3 DNA: TGTGCCAGCAGCCACCAGAGACTAGGAACCGGGGAGCTGTTTTTT. The rearrangement uses TRBV3-1 (or the pseudogene TRBV3-2) and TRBJ2-2, with TRBD2 as a possible D gene (6 bases). Germline values: CDR1 LGHDT, CDR2 YNNKEL (reference sequence). The ends were cut back, 3 bases at V and 5 bases at J, with 13 bases in the middle. The CDR3 consists of 15 residues.

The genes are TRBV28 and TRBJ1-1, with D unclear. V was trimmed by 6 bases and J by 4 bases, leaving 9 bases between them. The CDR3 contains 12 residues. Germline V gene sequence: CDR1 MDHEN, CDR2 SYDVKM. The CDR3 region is CASSQASTEAFF. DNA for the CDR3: TGTGCCAGCAGCCAGGCGAGCACTGAAGCTTTCTTT.

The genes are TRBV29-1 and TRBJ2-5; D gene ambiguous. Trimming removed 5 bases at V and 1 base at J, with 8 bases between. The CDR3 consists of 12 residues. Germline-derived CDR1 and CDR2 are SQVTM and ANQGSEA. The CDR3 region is CSVLSLQETQYF. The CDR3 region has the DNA TGCAGCGTTCTGAGCCTCCAAGAGACCCAGTACTTC.

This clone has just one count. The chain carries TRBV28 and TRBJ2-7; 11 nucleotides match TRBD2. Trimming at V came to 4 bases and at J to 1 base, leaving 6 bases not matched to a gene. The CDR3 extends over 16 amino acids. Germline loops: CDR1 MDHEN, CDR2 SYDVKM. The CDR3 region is CASSSLTSGRSYEQYF. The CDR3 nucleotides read TGTGCCAGCAGTTCCCTCACTAGCGGGAGATCCTACGAGCAGTACTTC.

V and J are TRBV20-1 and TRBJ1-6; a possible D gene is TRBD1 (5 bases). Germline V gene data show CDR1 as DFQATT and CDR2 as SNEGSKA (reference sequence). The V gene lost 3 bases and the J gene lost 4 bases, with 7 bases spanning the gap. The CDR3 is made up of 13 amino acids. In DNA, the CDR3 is TGCAGTGCTAGTGGGGGGTATAATTCACCCCTCCACTTT. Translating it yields CSASGGYNSPLHF.

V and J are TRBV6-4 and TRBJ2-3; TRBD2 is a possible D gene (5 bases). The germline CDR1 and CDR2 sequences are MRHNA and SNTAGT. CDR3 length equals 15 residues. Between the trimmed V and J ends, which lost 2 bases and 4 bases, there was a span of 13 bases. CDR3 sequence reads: CASSDEGLGPDTQYF. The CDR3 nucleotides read TGTGCCAGCAGTGACGAGGGATTGGGCCCAGATACGCAGTATTTT.

In nucleotides, the CDR3 is TGTGCCAGCAGTTACAGGACAGGGAACACCGGGGAGCTGTTTTTT. Translation gives CASSYRTGNTGELFF. The J gene is TRBJ2-2, the V gene TRBV6-5; the match to TRBD1 covers 7 bases. Germline loops: CDR1 MNHEY, CDR2 SVGAGI. The CDR3 contains 15 residues. Germline trimming cut 2 bases from V and 1 base from J; bases unmatched to any gene: 1.

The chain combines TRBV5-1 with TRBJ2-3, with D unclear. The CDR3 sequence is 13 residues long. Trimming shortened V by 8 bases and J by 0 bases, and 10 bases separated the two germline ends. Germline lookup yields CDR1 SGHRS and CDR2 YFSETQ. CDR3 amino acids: CASSGGSTDTQYF. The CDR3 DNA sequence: TGCGCCAGTTCGGGTGGAAGCACAGATACGCAGTATTTT.

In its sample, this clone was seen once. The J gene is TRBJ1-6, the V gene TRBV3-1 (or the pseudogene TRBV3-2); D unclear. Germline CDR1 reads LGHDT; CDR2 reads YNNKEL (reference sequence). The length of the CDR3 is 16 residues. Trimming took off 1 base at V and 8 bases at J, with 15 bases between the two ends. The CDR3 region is CASSQGNTPLDSPLHF. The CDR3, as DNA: TGTGCCAGCAGCCAAGGAAACACCCCTTTGGATTCACCCCTCCACTTT.

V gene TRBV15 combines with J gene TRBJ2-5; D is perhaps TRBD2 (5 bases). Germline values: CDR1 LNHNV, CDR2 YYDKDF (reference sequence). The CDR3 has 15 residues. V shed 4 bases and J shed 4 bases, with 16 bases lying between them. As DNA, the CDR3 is TGTGCCACCAGCACCTGGACTCGCGGAGGAGAGACCCAGTACTTC. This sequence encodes CATSTWTRGGETQYF.

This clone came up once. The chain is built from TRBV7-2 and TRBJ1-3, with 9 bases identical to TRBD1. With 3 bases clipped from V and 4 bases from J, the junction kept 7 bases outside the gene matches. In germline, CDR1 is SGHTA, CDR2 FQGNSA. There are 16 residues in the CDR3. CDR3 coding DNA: TGTGCCAGCAGCTTCCGACAGGGGGATTTGGGAAACACCATATATTTT. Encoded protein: CASSFRQGDLGNTIYF.

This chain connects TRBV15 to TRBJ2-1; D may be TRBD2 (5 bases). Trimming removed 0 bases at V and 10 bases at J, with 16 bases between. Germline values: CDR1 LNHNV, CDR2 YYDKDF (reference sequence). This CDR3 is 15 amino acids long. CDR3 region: CATSRDGFGNGEQFF. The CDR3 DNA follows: TGTGCCACCAGCAGAGATGGTTTCGGGAACGGGGAGCAGTTCTTC. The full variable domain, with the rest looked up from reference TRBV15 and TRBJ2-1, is DAMVIQNPRYQVTQFGKPVTLSCSQTLNHNVMYWYQQKSSQAPKLLFHYYDKDFNNEADTPDNFQSRRPNTSFCFLDIRSPGLGDTAMYLCATSRDGFGNGEQFFGPGTRLTVL.

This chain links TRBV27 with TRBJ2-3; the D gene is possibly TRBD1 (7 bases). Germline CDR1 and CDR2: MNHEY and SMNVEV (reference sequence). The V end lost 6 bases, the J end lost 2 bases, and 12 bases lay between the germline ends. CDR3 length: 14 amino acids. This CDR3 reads CASSLEGATDTQYF. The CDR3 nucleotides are TGTGCCAGCAGCCTGGAGGGGGCCACAGATACGCAGTATTTT.

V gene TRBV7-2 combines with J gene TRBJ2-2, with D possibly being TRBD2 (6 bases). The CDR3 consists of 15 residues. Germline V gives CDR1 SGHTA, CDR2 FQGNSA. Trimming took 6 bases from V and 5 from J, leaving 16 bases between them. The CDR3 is CASSPEPGATGELFF. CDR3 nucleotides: TGTGCCAGCAGTCCAGAACCGGGAGCAACCGGGGAGCTGTTTTTT.

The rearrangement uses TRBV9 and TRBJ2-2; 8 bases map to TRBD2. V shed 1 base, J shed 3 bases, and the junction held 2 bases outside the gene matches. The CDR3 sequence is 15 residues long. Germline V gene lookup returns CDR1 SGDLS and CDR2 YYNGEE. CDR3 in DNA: TGTGCCAGCAGCGTACAAGCGGGGGACACCGGGGAGCTGTTTTTT. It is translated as CASSVQAGDTGELFF.

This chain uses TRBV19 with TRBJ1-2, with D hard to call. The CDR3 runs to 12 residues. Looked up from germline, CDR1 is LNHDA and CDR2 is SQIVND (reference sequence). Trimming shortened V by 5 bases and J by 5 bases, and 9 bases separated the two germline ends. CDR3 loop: CASSPQGYGYTF. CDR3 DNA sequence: TGTGCCAGTAGTCCCCAAGGATATGGCTACACCTTC. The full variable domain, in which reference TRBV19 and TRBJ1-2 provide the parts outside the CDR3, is DGGITQSPKYLFRKEGQNVTLSCEQNLNHDAMYWYRQDPGQGLRLIYYSQIVNDFQKGDIAEGYSVSREKKESFPLTVTSAQKNPTAFYLCASSPQGYGYTFGSGTRLTVV.

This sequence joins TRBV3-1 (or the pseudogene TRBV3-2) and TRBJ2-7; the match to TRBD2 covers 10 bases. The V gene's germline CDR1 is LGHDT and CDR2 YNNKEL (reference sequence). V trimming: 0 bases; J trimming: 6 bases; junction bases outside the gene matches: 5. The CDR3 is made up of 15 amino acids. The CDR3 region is CASSQDPSGSAEQYF. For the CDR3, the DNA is TGTGCCAGCAGCCAAGATCCTAGCGGGAGCGCCGAGCAGTACTTC.

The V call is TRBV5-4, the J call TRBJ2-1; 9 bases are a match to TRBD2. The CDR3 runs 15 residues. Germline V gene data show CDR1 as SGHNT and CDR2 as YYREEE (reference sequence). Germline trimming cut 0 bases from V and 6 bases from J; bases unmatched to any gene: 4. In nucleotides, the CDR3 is TGTGCCAGCAGCTTGGGGCTAGCGGGGACCAATGAGCAGTTCTTC. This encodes CASSLGLAGTNEQFF.

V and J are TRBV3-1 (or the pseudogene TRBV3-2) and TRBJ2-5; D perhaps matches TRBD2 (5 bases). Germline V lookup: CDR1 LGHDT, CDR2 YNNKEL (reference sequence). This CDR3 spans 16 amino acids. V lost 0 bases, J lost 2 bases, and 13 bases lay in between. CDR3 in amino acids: CASSQDWTGNQETQYF. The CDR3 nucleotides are TGTGCCAGCAGCCAAGACTGGACTGGAAATCAAGAGACCCAGTACTTC.

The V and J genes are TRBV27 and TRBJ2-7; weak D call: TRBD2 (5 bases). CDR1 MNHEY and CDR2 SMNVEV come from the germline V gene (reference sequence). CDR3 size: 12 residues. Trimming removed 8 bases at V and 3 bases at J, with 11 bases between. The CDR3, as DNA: TGTGCCAGCGGAGGATCGAGCTACGAGCAGTACTTC. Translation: CASGGSSYEQYF.

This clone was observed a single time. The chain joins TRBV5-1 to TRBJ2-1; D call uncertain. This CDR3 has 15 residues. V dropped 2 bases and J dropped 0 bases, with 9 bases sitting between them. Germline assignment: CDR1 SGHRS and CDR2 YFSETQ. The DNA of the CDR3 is TGCGCCAGCAGCTTAACGAGAAGCTCCTACAATGAGCAGTTCTTC. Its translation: CASSLTRSSYNEQFF. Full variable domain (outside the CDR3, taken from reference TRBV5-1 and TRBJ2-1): KAGVTQTPRYLIKTRGQQVTLSCSPISGHRSVSWYQQTPGQGLQFLFEYFSETQRNKGNFPGRFSGRQFSNSRSEMNVSTLELGDSALYLCASSLTRSSYNEQFFGPGTRLTVL.

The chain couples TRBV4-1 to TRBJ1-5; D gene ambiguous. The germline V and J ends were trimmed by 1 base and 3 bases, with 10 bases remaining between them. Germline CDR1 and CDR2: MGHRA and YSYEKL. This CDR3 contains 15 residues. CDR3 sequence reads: CASSQGLGYNQPQHF. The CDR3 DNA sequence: TGCGCCAGCAGCCAAGGATTGGGTTACAATCAGCCCCAGCATTTT.

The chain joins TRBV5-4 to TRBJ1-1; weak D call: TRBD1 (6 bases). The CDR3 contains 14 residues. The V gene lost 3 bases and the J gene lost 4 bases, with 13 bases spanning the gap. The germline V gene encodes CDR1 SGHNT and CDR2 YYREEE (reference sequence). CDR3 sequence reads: CASSSPGGGTEAFF. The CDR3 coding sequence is TGTGCCAGCAGCTCCCCCGGAGGGGGCACTGAAGCTTTCTTT.

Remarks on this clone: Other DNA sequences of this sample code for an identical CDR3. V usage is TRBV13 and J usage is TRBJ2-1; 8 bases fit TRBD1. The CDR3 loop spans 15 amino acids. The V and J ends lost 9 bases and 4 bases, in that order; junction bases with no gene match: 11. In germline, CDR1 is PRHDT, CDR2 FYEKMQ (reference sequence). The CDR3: CASSIGQGAYNEQFF. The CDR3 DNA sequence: TGTGCCAGTAGCATCGGACAGGGTGCGTACAATGAGCAGTTCTTC. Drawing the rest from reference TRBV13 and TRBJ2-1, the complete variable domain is AAGVIQSPRHLIKEKRETATLKCYPIPRHDTVYWYQQGPGQDPQFLISFYEKMQSDKGSIPDRFSAQQFSDYHSELNMSSLELGDSALYFCASSIGQGAYNEQFFGPGTRLTVL.

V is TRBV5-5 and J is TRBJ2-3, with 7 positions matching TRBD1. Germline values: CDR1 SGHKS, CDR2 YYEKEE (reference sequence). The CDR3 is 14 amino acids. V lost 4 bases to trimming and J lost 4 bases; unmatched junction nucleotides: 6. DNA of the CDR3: TGTGCCAGCAGCCTGGTGACAGGGTCAGATACGCAGTATTTT. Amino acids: CASSLVTGSDTQYF.

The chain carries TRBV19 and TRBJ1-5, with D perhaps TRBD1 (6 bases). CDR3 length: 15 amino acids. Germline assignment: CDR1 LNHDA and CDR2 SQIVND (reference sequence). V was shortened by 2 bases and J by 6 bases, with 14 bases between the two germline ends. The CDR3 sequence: CASSILGGAGQPQHF. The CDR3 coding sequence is TGTGCCAGTAGTATATTGGGGGGCGCGGGTCAGCCCCAGCATTTT.